The 17 T cell receptor beta chains in this list originate from one sample, sequenced in a study of blood T cell repertoires in COVID-19. Sequenced by immunoSEQ multiplex PCR; TCRdb stores in-frame clones only, minus some. The sample includes approximately 190,000 clones, roughly 80% of them seen just once. The material sequenced was peripheral blood. The receptors derive from a woman aged 55 to 70 with COVID-19, enrolled during active disease.

The V call is TRBV11-2, the J call TRBJ1-1, with TRBD1 identical over 10 bases. The CDR3 is made up of 18 amino acids. The V segment lost 5 bases and the J segment 0 bases; nucleotides outside the gene matches: 12. CDR1 is SGHAT and CDR2 is FQNNGV in the germline V gene. CDR3 coding DNA: TGTGCCAGCAGCAGCCGGGACAGGGGACTATTTATGAACACTGAAGCTTTCTTT. Protein sequence: CASSSRDRGLFMNTEAFF.

The CDR3 DNA reads as TGCGCCAGCAGCTTGGGGCAGGGTAATGAAAAACTGTTTTTT. It is translated as CASSLGQGNEKLFF. V is TRBV5-1 and J is TRBJ1-4; D might be TRBD1 (5 bases). The CDR3 sequence is 14 residues long. Trimming left V 0 bases short and J 4 bases short, with 7 bases between. Germline V CDR1 and CDR2: SGHRS, YFSETQ.

This chain links TRBV15 with TRBJ1-4; 9 bases match TRBD1. The CDR3 covers 16 residues. Germline CDR1 LNHNV, CDR2 YYDKDF (reference sequence). Losses at the gene ends were 0 bases for V and 8 bases for J; bases not matched to a gene: 7. The CDR3 loop reads CATSRDRDRDVEKLFF. The CDR3 nucleotides read TGTGCCACCAGCAGAGATCGGGACAGGGACGTCGAAAAACTGTTTTTT.

The chain uses TRBV19 and TRBJ1-3; D gene uncertain. The V end was cut by 2 bases, the J end by 0 bases, with 11 bases between. CDR1 is LNHDA, CDR2 SQIVND, per germline (reference sequence). The CDR3 consists of 16 residues. The CDR3 here is CASSIISGSSGNTIYF. CDR3 in DNA: TGTGCCAGTAGTATAATTTCCGGTTCCTCTGGAAACACCATATATTTT.

The chain combines TRBV6-2 or TRBV6-3 with TRBJ1-3; 8 positions agree with TRBD1. V lost 2 bases, J lost 6 bases, and 6 bases stayed unmatched. The CDR3 covers 15 residues. The germline V gene has CDR1 MNHEY and CDR2 SVGEGT. CDR3 coding DNA: TGTGCCAGCAGTTACAAACAGGGGGTGGCAAACACCATATATTTT. It codes for CASSYKQGVANTIYF.

The chain carries TRBV6-1 and TRBJ2-1; 9 positions match TRBD1. This CDR3 contains 15 residues. Germline V CDR1 and CDR2: MNHNS, SASEGT. V shed 3 bases and J 5 bases; nucleotides not matched to a gene: 5. Here the CDR3 reads CASSDLGQGHNEQFF. In DNA form, the CDR3 reads TGTGCCAGCAGTGATTTAGGACAGGGGCACAATGAGCAGTTCTTC.

V gene TRBV5-1 combines with J gene TRBJ2-7, with TRBD2 matching 10 bases. Germline-derived CDR1 and CDR2 are SGHRS and YFSETQ. V gave up 0 bases and J gave up 3 bases; unmatched junction bases: 6. The CDR3 is made up of 16 amino acids. In DNA form, the CDR3 reads TGCGCCAGCAGCTTGGTTCTAGCGGGAGAAAACTACGAGCAGTACTTC. Its protein is CASSLVLAGENYEQYF.

V and J are TRBV7-3 and TRBJ1-1; 7 bases map to TRBD1. CDR1 and CDR2 from the germline V gene are SGHTA and FQGTGA. The CDR3 extends over 13 amino acids. After removal of 4 bases from V and 1 base from J, the junction contained 0 bases not matched to a gene. CDR3 DNA: TGTGCCAGCAGCTCAGGGGGGAACACTGAAGCTTTCTTT. This gives the protein CASSSGGNTEAFF.

V gene TRBV18 combines with J gene TRBJ1-5, with 7 bases aligning to TRBD1. The CDR3 is 13 residues long. The germline V gene encodes CDR1 KGHSH and CDR2 LQKENI. V trimming: 3 bases; J trimming: 5 bases; junction bases outside the gene matches: 1. The CDR3 DNA follows: TGTGCCAGCTCACCCGACAGGGATCAGCCCCAGCATTTT. Protein: CASSPDRDQPQHF. The entire variable domain, with the rest obtained from reference TRBV18 and TRBJ1-5, is as follows: NAGVMQNPRHLVRRRGQEARLRCSPMKGHSHVYWYRQLPEEGLKFMVYLQKENIIDESGMPKERFSAEFPKEGPSILRIQQVVRGDSAAYFCASSPDRDQPQHFGDGTRLSIL.

The chain has TRBV10-3 and TRBJ1-3, with D unclear. The germline CDR1 and CDR2 sequences are ENHRY and SYGVKD. The germline V and J ends were trimmed by 7 bases and 1 base, with 11 bases remaining between them. The CDR3 has 14 residues. CDR3 coding DNA: TGTGCCATCAATAAGGCGGAGTCTGGAAACACCATATATTTT. Translation: CAINKAESGNTIYF.

This clone has a handful of counts. The chain recombines TRBV18 with TRBJ1-2, with a tentative D call TRBD1 (6 bases). V lost 0 bases and J lost 1, with 9 bases in between. The CDR3 has 15 amino acids. Germline V gene lookup returns CDR1 KGHSH and CDR2 LQKENI. The CDR3 loop reads CASSPPQGINYGYTF. CDR3 DNA sequence: TGTGCCAGCTCACCACCCCAGGGGATTAACTATGGCTACACCTTC.

This clone was counted only a few times. This chain uses TRBV28 with TRBJ1-5; the D is unclear. V shed 6 bases and J shed 10 bases, with 7 bases lying between them. The CDR3 sequence is 10 residues long. Germline loops: CDR1 MDHEN, CDR2 SYDVKM. In DNA form, the CDR3 reads TGTGCCAGCAGCACAGAACCCCAGCATTTT. Amino acid sequence: CASSTEPQHF.

V usage is TRBV19 and J usage is TRBJ1-1; no clear D. Germline CDR1 reads LNHDA; CDR2 reads SQIVND (reference sequence). The CDR3 contains 14 residues. V was clipped by 7 bases and J by 1 base, with 13 bases between them. The CDR3 is CASTESPGNTEAFF. The CDR3 nucleotides read TGTGCCAGTACCGAGAGCCCGGGGAACACTGAAGCTTTCTTT. The whole variable domain, filled in from reference TRBV19 and TRBJ1-1, reads DGGITQSPKYLFRKEGQNVTLSCEQNLNHDAMYWYRQDPGQGLRLIYYSQIVNDFQKGDIAEGYSVSREKKESFPLTVTSAQKNPTAFYLCASTESPGNTEAFFGQGTRLTVV.

The chain has TRBV19 and TRBJ2-1; 10 bases match TRBD2. CDR1 and CDR2 (germline): LNHDA, SQIVND (reference sequence). V shed 2 bases, J shed 9 bases, and the junction held 4 bases outside the gene matches. The CDR3 is made up of 14 amino acids. The CDR3: CASSISGRVGEQFF. CDR3 nucleotide sequence: TGTGCCAGTAGTATAAGCGGGAGGGTAGGTGAGCAGTTCTTC. Based on the CDR3 plus reference TRBV19 and TRBJ2-1, the full variable domain is DGGITQSPKYLFRKEGQNVTLSCEQNLNHDAMYWYRQDPGQGLRLIYYSQIVNDFQKGDIAEGYSVSREKKESFPLTVTSAQKNPTAFYLCASSISGRVGEQFFGPGTRLTVL.

V is TRBV28 and J is TRBJ1-3; 7 bases line up with TRBD1. The CDR3 has 15 residues. J gave up 2 bases and V 5 bases, and 6 bases lay outside the gene matches. CDR1 is MDHEN, CDR2 SYDVKM, per germline. The CDR3 spells CASSDPRGAGNTIYF. For the CDR3, the DNA is TGTGCCAGCAGTGACCCCAGGGGGGCTGGAAACACCATATATTTT.

The gene calls are TRBV7-2 and TRBJ2-5; 11 bases are shared with TRBD1. The germline V gene has CDR1 SGHTA and CDR2 FQGNSA. There are 14 residues in the CDR3. V lost 4 bases, J lost 4 bases, and 2 bases stayed unmatched. DNA of the CDR3: TGTGCCAGCAGCTCGGACAGGGGGCGAGAGACCCAGTACTTC. Translating gives CASSSDRGRETQYF.

The chain carries TRBV15 and TRBJ2-7; D is perhaps TRBD1 (6 bases). Trimming took 0 bases from V and 4 from J, leaving 13 bases between them. From germline, CDR1 is LNHNV and CDR2 YYDKDF (reference sequence). The CDR3 extends over 15 amino acids. The CDR3 protein is CATSREQGITYEQYF. The CDR3, as DNA: TGTGCCACCAGCAGAGAGCAGGGGATTACGTACGAGCAGTACTTC. Filled out from reference TRBV15 and TRBJ2-7, the complete variable domain reads DAMVIQNPRYQVTQFGKPVTLSCSQTLNHNVMYWYQQKSSQAPKLLFHYYDKDFNNEADTPDNFQSRRPNTSFCFLDIRSPGLGDTAMYLCATSREQGITYEQYFGPGTRLTVT.